The clone carrying this T cell receptor (beta chain) was found many times. The antigen remains unidentified. Unique molecular identifiers featured in each of the TCR beta cDNA libraries. MiXCR was run by TCRdb on the PCR reads, yielding one entry per CDR3 protein. The top ten clones hold roughly an eighth of a sample with approximately 460,000 distinct CDR3 sequences, roughly 45% of them seen once. The sample originates from a study of post-analysis software for immune sequencing data. Regarding the study as a whole: TRBV5-6, TRBV5-1 and TRBV20-1 belonged to a set of a few TRBV segments that were more frequent in patients than controls.

CDR1 and CDR2 (germline): MGHRA, YSYEKL. V gave up 0 bases and J gave up 2 bases, with 14 bases separating them. The CDR3 consists of 16 residues. The source is a girl under 18 with multiple sclerosis. The sequenced sample was blood. The chain links TRBV4-1 to TRBJ2-7; D remains unclear. DNA of the CDR3: TGCGCCAGCAGCCAAGATATCCCGGAGATAGCCTACGAGCAGTACTTC. This codes for CASSQDIPEIAYEQYF.